This T cell receptor (beta chain) was found in a study of type 1 and type 2 diabetes patients (TCRdb year 2016). Turning to the overall study: About 9 type 1 diabetes patients, a few type 2 diabetes patients and about six nondiabetic controls, all recruited in China, made up the cohort. A total of more than 15 million paired-end reads were generated across the whole study. Throughout the study, CD4 or CD8 MicroBeads on MACS columns were used to positively select CD4+ and CD8+ T cells from PBMCs. Sequencing of the TCRbeta libraries was paired-end and was performed on Illumina HiSeq 2000 or MiSeq instruments. TCRbeta repertoires were profiled by high-throughput sequencing in the study to compare type 1 diabetes, type 2 diabetes and nondiabetic individuals. For the type 1 diabetes patients, the type 2 diabetes patients acted as a disease comparison group. When roughly 20-cycle amplification was compared with roughly 25-cycle amplification, V gene usage looked similar, suggesting that primer efficiencies were similar and PCR bias was random.

The instrument was an Illumina MiSeq. Genomic DNA from sorted T cell subsets served as template for TCRbeta CDR3 amplification. The TCRbeta CDR3 region was amplified by multiplex PCR with 30 forward and 13 reverse primers. AMPure XP beads were used to purify the PCR products, after which a second approximately 25-cycle PCR added indices and adaptors. Before sequencing, the libraries were purified from gel with the QIAquick Gel Extraction Kit. In the original analysis: Paired-end reads were merged using FLASH and were aligned with IgBLAST to IMGT V, D and J germline references. After reads whose alignment identity to germline references fell below 70% were discarded, about 12 million reads remained study-wide. CDR3 boundaries, reading frame and productivity were assigned following IMGT definitions. A highly-expanded clone was defined as any clone making up 1% or more of reads, and normalized Shannon entropy served as the measure of diversity. Group differences in Shannon entropy were tested with unpaired two-tailed t-tests. Using fastp at Q25 and MiXCR, TCRdb reprocessed the public reads and kept productive beta chains. Here each entry gathers all rows of one CDR3 protein and keeps the most common genes and DNA. These V and J calls rely on TCRdb rather than the paper's analysis. This sample has about 270,000 distinct CDR3 sequences in its table, and around 50% of those were observed once. The top ten hold about an eighth of the sample.

Comments on this clonotype: What this receptor recognizes is not known. Nothing much larger sits one base from this clone, and base qualities are not available.

Based on the germline V gene, the CDR1 and CDR2 sequences are SQVTM and ANQGSEA. The V end gives up 5 bases and the J end 3 bases, leaving 7 bases in the junction not matched to a gene. The CDR3 runs 16 amino acids, cysteine and phenylalanine included. This entry keeps only the CDR3 DNA: 48 bases, framed from base 1. All diabetic patients met standard classification criteria for type 1 or type 2 diabetes, with glucose and C-peptide assessed by WHO-recommended methods. Exclusion applied to any donor with other autoimmune diseases or infections within the previous four weeks. A roughly 11-milliliter sample of peripheral blood was drawn from every participant. PBMCs were isolated with LymphoPrep density separation. Results and caveats for the whole study, not just this receptor: Because only a limited number of T2D and control samples were sequenced, some T1D-only HECs might also appear in more T2D or control samples. V and J gene usage patterns of type 2 diabetes and control samples were highly correlated, averaging roughly 0.97 between samples. Only a few highly-expanded CD4+ clones (median one) were found in type 2 diabetes patients, and these clones made up a median roughly 3.6% of reads. Age and gender were not matched between study groups, possibly biasing interpretation. In both CD4+ and CD8+ T cells, type 2 diabetes repertoires were highly diverse, with diversity significantly greater than that of type 1 diabetes repertoires.

The sequence derives from a man aged 18 to 29 with type 2 diabetes. The receptor chain draws on TRBV29-1 and TRBJ2-3; TRBD2 fits 14 bases in the junction. The specimen was peripheral blood mononuclear cells (PBMCs). Here is the DNA: TGCAGCGTTTCCGGGACTAGCGGGAGAGGGACAGATACGCAGTATTTT. This gives the protein CSVSGTSGRGTDTQYF.